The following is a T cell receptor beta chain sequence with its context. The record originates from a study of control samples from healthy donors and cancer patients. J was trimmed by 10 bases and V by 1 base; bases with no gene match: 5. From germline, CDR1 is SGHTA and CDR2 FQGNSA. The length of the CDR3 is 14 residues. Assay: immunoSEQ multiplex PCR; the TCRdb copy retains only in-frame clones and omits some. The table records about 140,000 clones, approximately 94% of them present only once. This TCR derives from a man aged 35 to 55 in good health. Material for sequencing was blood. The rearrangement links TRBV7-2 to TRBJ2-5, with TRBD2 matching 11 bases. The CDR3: CASSLVLAGEGQYF. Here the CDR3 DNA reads TGTGCCAGCAGCTTAGTACTAGCGGGAGAGGGCCAGTACTTC.